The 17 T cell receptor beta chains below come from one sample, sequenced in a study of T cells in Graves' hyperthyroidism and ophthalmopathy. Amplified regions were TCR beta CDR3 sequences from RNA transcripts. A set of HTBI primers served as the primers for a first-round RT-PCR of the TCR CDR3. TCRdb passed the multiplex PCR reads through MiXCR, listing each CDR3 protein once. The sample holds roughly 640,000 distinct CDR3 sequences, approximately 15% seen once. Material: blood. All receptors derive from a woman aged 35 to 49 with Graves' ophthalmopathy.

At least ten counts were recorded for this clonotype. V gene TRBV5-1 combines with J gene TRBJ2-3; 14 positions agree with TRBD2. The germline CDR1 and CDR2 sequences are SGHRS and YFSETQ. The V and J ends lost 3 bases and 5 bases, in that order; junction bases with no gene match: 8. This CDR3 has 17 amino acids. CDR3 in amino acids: CASSSPTSGRAGDTQYF. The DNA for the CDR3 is TGCGCCAGCAGCTCTCCGACTAGCGGGAGGGCCGGAGATACGCAGTATTTT.

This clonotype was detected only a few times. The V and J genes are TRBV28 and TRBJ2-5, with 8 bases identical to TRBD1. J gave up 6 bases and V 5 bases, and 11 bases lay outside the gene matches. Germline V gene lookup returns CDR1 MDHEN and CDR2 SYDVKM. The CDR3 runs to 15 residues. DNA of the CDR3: TGTGCCAGCAGTCTCCACCCGGACAGGGTAAAGACCCAGTACTTC. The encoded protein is CASSLHPDRVKTQYF. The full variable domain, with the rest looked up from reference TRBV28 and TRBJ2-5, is DVKVTQSSRYLVKRTGEKVFLECVQDMDHENMFWYRQDPGLGLRLIYFSYDVKMKEKGDIPEGYSVSREKKERFSLILESASTNQTSMYLCASSLHPDRVKTQYFGPGTRLLVL.

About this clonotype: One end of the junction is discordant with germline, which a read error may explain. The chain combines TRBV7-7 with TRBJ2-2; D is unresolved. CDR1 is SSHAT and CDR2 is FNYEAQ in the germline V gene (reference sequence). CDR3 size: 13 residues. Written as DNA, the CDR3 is TGTGCTAGCAGCCGACATGCCACCGGGGAGCTGTTTTTT. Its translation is CASSRHATGELFF.

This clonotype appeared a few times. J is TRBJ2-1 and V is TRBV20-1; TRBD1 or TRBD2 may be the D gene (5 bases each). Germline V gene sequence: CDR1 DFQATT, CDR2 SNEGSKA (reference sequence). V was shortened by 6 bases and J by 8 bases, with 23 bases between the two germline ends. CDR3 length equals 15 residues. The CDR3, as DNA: TGCAGTGCCCGATCCCCGGGACGTTCTGTCGATGAGCAGTTCTTC. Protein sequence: CSARSPGRSVDEQFF.

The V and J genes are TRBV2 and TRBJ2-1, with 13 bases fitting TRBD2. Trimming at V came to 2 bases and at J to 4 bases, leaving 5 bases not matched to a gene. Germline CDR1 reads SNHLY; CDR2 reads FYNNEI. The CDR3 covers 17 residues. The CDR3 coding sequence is TGTGCCAGCAGTGAATGGACTAGCGGGGGAGATTACAATGAGCAGTTCTTC. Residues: CASSEWTSGGDYNEQFF.

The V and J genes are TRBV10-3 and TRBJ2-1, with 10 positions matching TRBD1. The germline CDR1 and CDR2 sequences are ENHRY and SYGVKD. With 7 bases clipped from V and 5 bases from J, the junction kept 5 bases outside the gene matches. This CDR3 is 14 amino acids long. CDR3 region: CAIIAGTGDNEQFF. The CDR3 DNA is TGTGCCATCATCGCCGGGACAGGGGACAATGAGCAGTTCTTC.

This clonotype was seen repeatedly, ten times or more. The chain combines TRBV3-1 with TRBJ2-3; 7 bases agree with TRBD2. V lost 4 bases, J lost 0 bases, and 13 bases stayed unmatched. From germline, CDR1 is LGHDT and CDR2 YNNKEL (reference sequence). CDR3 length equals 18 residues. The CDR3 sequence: CASSRLGGGPSSTDTQYF. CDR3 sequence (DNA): TGTGCCAGCAGCCGGTTGGGGGGGGGTCCATCTAGCACAGATACGCAGTATTTT.

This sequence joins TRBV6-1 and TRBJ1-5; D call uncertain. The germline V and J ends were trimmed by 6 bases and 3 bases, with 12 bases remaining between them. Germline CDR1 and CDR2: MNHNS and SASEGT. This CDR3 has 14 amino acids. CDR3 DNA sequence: TGTGCCAGCAGGAGGGCCTTCACCAATCAGCCCCAGCATTTT. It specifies CASRRAFTNQPQHF.

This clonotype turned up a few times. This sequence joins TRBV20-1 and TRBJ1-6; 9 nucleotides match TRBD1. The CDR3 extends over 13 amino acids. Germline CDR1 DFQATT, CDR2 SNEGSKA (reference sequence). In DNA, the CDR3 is TGCAGCATCTCAGGGACAGGGAATTCACCCCTCCACTTT. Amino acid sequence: CSISGTGNSPLHF.

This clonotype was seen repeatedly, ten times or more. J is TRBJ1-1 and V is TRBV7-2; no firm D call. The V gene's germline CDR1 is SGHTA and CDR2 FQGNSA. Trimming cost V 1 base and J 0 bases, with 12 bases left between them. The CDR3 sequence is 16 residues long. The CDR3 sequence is CASSLVAGTVNTEAFF. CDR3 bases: TGTGCCAGCAGCTTAGTTGCGGGAACGGTGAACACTGAAGCTTTCTTT.

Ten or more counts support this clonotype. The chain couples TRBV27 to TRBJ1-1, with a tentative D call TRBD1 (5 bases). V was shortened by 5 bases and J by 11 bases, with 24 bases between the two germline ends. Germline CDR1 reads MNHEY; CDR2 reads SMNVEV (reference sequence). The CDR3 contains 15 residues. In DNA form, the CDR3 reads TGTGCCAGCAGTCTAACCCCCAGTGCCAGGGATCGGGCTTTCTTT. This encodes CASSLTPSARDRAFF.

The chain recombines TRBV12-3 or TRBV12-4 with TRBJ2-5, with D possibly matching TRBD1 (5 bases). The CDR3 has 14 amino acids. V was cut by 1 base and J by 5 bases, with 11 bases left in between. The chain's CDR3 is CASSLGGAVETQYF. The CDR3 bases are TGTGCCAGCAGTTTAGGGGGCGCGGTCGAGACCCAGTACTTC.

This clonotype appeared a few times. The CDR3 coding sequence is TGTGCCAGCAGTCAACTAGGGGCCTACAATGAGCAGTTCTTC. This codes for CASSQLGAYNEQFF. The V and J genes are TRBV27 and TRBJ2-1; D could derive from TRBD1 or TRBD2 (5 bases each). This CDR3 comprises 14 residues. Per the germline V gene, CDR1 is MNHEY and CDR2 is SMNVEV (reference sequence). The V gene lost 5 bases and the J gene lost 2 bases, with 10 bases spanning the gap.

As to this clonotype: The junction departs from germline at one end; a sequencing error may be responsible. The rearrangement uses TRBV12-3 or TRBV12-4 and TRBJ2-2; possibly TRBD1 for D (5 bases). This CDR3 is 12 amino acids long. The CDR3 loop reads CASSFVEGVLFF. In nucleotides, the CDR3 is TGTGCCAGCAGTTTCGTTGAAGGGGTGCTGTTTTTT.

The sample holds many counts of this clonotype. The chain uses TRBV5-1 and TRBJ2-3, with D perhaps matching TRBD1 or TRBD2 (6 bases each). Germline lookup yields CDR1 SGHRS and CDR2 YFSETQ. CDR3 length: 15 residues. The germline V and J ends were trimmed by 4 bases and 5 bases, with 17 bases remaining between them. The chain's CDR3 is CASSLGTPGVDTQYF. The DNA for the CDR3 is TGCGCCAGCAGCCTTGGGACACCGGGGGTAGATACGCAGTATTTT.

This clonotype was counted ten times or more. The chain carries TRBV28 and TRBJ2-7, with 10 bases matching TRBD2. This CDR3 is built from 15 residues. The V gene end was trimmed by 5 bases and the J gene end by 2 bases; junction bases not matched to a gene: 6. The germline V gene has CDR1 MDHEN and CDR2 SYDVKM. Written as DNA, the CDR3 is TGTGCCAGCAGTCTCCAACTAGCGGGGACCTACGAGCAGTACTTC. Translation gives CASSLQLAGTYEQYF. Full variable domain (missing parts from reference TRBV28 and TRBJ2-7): DVKVTQSSRYLVKRTGEKVFLECVQDMDHENMFWYRQDPGLGLRLIYFSYDVKMKEKGDIPEGYSVSREKKERFSLILESASTNQTSMYLCASSLQLAGTYEQYFGPGTRLTVT.

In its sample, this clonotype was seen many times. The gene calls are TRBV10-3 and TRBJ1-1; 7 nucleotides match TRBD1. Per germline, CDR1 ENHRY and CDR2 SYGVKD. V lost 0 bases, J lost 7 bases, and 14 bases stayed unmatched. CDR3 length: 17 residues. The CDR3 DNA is TGTGCCATCAGTGAGTCGAAGTCGACAGGGCTGCTCGGTGAAGCTTTCTTT. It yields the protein CAISESKSTGLLGEAFF.